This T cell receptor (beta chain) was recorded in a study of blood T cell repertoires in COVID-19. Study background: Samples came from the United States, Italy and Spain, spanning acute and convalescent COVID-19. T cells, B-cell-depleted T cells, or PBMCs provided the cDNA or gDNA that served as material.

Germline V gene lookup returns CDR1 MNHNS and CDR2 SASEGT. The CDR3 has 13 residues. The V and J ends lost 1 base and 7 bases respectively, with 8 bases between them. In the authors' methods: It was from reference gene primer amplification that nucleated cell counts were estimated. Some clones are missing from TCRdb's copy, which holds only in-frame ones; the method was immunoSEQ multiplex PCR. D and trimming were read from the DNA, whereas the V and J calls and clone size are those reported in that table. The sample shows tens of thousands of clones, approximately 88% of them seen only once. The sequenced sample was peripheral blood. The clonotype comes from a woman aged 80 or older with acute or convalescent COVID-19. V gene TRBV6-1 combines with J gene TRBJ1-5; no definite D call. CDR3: CASSEDNSQPQHF. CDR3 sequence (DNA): TGTGCCAGCAGTGAAGACAATAGCCAGCCCCAGCATTTT.